This entry is about one TCR beta chain. Produced via immunoSEQ multiplex PCR; TCRdb's table is partial and in-frame only. The repertoire holds 52,000 or so clones, approximately 91% seen once, with about 0.28% in the top ten. This record comes from a study of T cell changes during pregnancy in multiple sclerosis. The CDR3 totals 16 residues. Germline V gene sequence: CDR1 SEHNR, CDR2 FQNEAQ (reference sequence). The V and J ends lost 4 bases and 1 base, in that order; junction bases with no gene match: 8. This sequence joins TRBV7-9 and TRBJ2-7; 9 bases are a match to TRBD1. Sequenced here: CD4+ T cells from peripheral blood mononuclear cells, sampled in the second trimester of pregnancy. This TCR derives from a female donor with multiple sclerosis, enrolled in a pregnancy study. The CDR3 protein is CASSYHSGTGSYEQYF. CDR3 in DNA: TGTGCCAGCAGCTATCACTCCGGGACAGGGTCCTACGAGCAGTACTTC.